The 32 T cell receptor beta chains below come from one sample, sequenced in a study of cytomegalovirus exposure and HLA in healthy donors (TCRdb year 2017). The library was produced with the immunoSEQ multiplex PCR assay. The multiplex PCR relied on a mix of 60 forward primers for TCR Vbeta segments and 13 reverse primers for TCR Jbeta segments. TCRdb's version of the immuneACCESS table is confined to in-frame rearrangements and falls short of the full clone set. An unresolved V gene accounts for under half of the shortfall where checked; the remainder is of unknown origin. The sample yields 150,000 to 180,000 clones; less than 85% were counted once. The ten largest clones take up around 7% of the sample. The specimen sequenced was PBMCs. The source of these receptors is a woman in her forties or fifties in good health and CMV-seropositive.

The V call is TRBV10-3, the J call TRBJ2-3; TRBD1 might be the D (5 bases). The V and J ends lost 7 bases and 3 bases respectively, with 14 bases between them. Germline CDR1 is ENHRY and CDR2 is SYGVKD. The CDR3 loop spans 14 amino acids. The CDR3 DNA follows: TGTGCCATCAAGGGTCCAGGGTTGACAGATACGCAGTATTTT. Translated, it gives CAIKGPGLTDTQYF.

This chain uses TRBV10-3 with TRBJ1-2; no clear D. Germline values: CDR1 ENHRY, CDR2 SYGVKD. V dropped 1 base and J dropped 6 bases, with 9 bases sitting between them. The CDR3 is 13 residues long. In DNA form, the CDR3 reads TGTGCCATCAGTGAGTTGGGGAGAGATGGCTACACCTTC. Residues: CAISELGRDGYTF.

The chain carries TRBV6-1 and TRBJ2-1; D possibly corresponds to TRBD2 (7 bases). This CDR3 contains 15 residues. V was cut by 0 bases and J by 6 bases, with 12 bases left in between. Looked up from germline, CDR1 is MNHNS and CDR2 is SASEGT. CDR3 sequence reads: CASSEAGGRSNEQFF. The CDR3 coding sequence is TGTGCCAGCAGTGAAGCGGGGGGGCGGAGCAATGAGCAGTTCTTC.

The V call is TRBV28, the J call TRBJ2-2; 7 bases align to TRBD1. CDR3 size: 16 residues. CDR1 and CDR2 from the germline V gene are MDHEN and SYDVKM. Germline trimming cut 7 bases from V and 5 bases from J; bases unmatched to any gene: 13. Here the CDR3 DNA reads TGTGCCAGCACTTCCGAGGGGGCTCTTGGAACCGGGGAGCTGTTTTTT. Translation gives CASTSEGALGTGELFF.

The chain carries TRBV9 and TRBJ1-1; D may be TRBD1 (5 bases). The germline V and J ends were trimmed by 4 bases and 0 bases, with 10 bases remaining between them. Germline V lookup: CDR1 SGDLS, CDR2 YYNGEE. This CDR3 comprises 14 residues. The DNA for the CDR3 is TGTGCCAGCAGCACGGACATAGTGAACACTGAAGCTTTCTTT. Translating it yields CASSTDIVNTEAFF.

The chain joins TRBV7-9 to TRBJ2-1, with 9 bases fitting TRBD2. Germline V CDR1 and CDR2: SEHNR, FQNEAQ (reference sequence). CDR3 length equals 16 residues. Trimming removed 5 bases from V and 1 base from J; junction bases left unmatched: 6. CDR3 residues: CASSDQRGESYNEQFF. The CDR3 DNA sequence: TGTGCCAGCAGCGACCAGCGGGGGGAATCCTACAATGAGCAGTTCTTC.

The V gene is TRBV27, the J gene TRBJ1-1; D is perhaps TRBD1 (5 bases). Between the trimmed V and J ends, which lost 3 bases and 4 bases, there was a span of 12 bases. The length of the CDR3 is 14 residues. Germline V lookup: CDR1 MNHEY, CDR2 SMNVEV (reference sequence). CDR3 nucleotide sequence: TGTGCCAGCAGTTTGGGAGGGAGGGGCACTGAAGCTTTCTTT. It translates to CASSLGGRGTEAFF.

This chain joins TRBV29-1 and TRBJ1-3; TRBD1 is a possible D gene (5 bases). From germline, CDR1 is SQVTM and CDR2 ANQGSEA. Trimming shortened V by 7 bases and J by 0 bases, and 16 bases separated the two germline ends. The length of the CDR3 is 15 residues. CDR3 sequence: CSAQTALLSGNTIYF. For the CDR3, the DNA is TGCAGCGCCCAGACAGCGCTACTCTCTGGAAACACCATATATTTT.

The chain couples TRBV7-2 to TRBJ2-2; TRBD1 matches at 8 bases. Trimming cost V 4 bases and J 5 bases; bases outside gene matches: 9. Per the germline V gene, CDR1 is SGHTA and CDR2 is FQGNSA. The CDR3 extends over 16 amino acids. The CDR3 spells CASSSRTGLGTGELFF. CDR3 DNA: TGTGCCAGCAGCTCACGGACAGGGTTGGGGACCGGGGAGCTGTTTTTT.

The gene calls are TRBV7-2 and TRBJ2-7, with D possibly TRBD1 on 6 matching bases. Trimming stripped 5 bases from V and 3 bases from J, with 20 bases between. The CDR3 is made up of 16 amino acids. In germline, CDR1 is SGHTA, CDR2 FQGNSA. Written as DNA, the CDR3 is TGTGCCAGCAGCCCTTTGGCCCGACAGGCTGACTACGAGCAGTACTTC. Translation: CASSPLARQADYEQYF.

The chain combines TRBV7-8 with TRBJ1-1; the match to TRBD1 covers 8 bases. Looked up from germline, CDR1 is SGHVS and CDR2 is FQNEAQ. Unmatched junction bases numbered 11, after V lost 5 bases and J lost 9 bases. This CDR3 comprises 14 residues. CDR3 DNA sequence: TGTGCCAGCAGCGGACAGGGTGCGGTTCTTAAAGCTTTCTTT. The encoded protein is CASSGQGAVLKAFF.

The chain combines TRBV2 with TRBJ1-5; D is uncertain. The V and J ends lost 5 bases and 2 bases respectively, with 10 bases between them. The V gene's germline CDR1 is SNHLY and CDR2 FYNNEI. The CDR3 runs 14 residues. CDR3 residues: CASSRSVGNQPQHF. CDR3 bases: TGTGCCAGCAGTCGTTCTGTTGGCAATCAGCCCCAGCATTTT.

The chain employs TRBV29-1 and TRBJ2-2; TRBD1 is a possible D gene (5 bases). V dropped 4 bases and J dropped 6 bases, with 6 bases sitting between them. Germline loops: CDR1 SQVTM, CDR2 ANQGSEA. CDR3 length equals 11 residues. CDR3 residues: CSVGGPGELFF. As DNA, the CDR3 is TGCAGCGTTGGGGGCCCCGGGGAGCTGTTTTTT.

The chain is built from TRBV19 and TRBJ2-7; D unresolved. Looked up from germline, CDR1 is LNHDA and CDR2 is SQIVND (reference sequence). Deletions cut 3 bases from V and 2 bases from J, with 8 bases between. CDR3 length equals 13 residues. As DNA, the CDR3 is TGTGCCAGTAGTATTCGGTACCCCTACGAGCAGTACTTC. This codes for CASSIRYPYEQYF.

The CDR3 region is CASSRTSGGSNEQFF. The CDR3 DNA reads TGTGCCAGCAGCAGAACTAGCGGGGGGAGCAATGAGCAGTTCTTC. The rearrangement joins TRBV5-4 to TRBJ2-1; 12 nucleotides agree with TRBD2. The germline gives CDR1 SGHNT, CDR2 YYREEE (reference sequence). The V gene end was trimmed by 4 bases and the J gene end by 6 bases; junction bases not matched to a gene: 5. CDR3 length: 15 amino acids.

This clone was seen more than once but under ten times. The chain couples TRBV13 to TRBJ2-2; tentatively, D is TRBD1 (6 bases). Germline CDR1 PRHDT, CDR2 FYEKMQ (reference sequence). V gave up 4 bases and J gave up 8 bases, with 11 bases separating them. The CDR3 length is 13 residues. The CDR3, as DNA: TGTGCCAGCAGCTCTTACAGGGCGGGGGAGCTGTTTTTT. Translation: CASSSYRAGELFF.

The chain joins TRBV2 to TRBJ2-2; D gene unclear. V lost 6 bases and J lost 4, with 9 bases in between. Germline-derived CDR1 and CDR2 are SNHLY and FYNNEI. This CDR3 contains 13 residues. Written as DNA, the CDR3 is TGTGCCAGCAGGGGTACGGGCACCGGGGAGCTGTTTTTT. Translation gives CASRGTGTGELFF.

The J gene is TRBJ1-1, the V gene TRBV5-1; 8 nucleotides match TRBD1. This CDR3 comprises 15 residues. V dropped 3 bases and J dropped 6; count of bases not matched to a gene: 10. Germline CDR1 and CDR2: SGHRS and YFSETQ. The CDR3 region is CASSSDGQGGSEAFF. The CDR3 DNA follows: TGCGCCAGCAGCTCGGACGGACAGGGCGGGTCTGAAGCTTTCTTT. The full variable domain, in which reference TRBV5-1 and TRBJ1-1 provide the parts outside the CDR3, is KAGVTQTPRYLIKTRGQQVTLSCSPISGHRSVSWYQQTPGQGLQFLFEYFSETQRNKGNFPGRFSGRQFSNSRSEMNVSTLELGDSALYLCASSSDGQGGSEAFFGQGTRLTVV.

In the case of this clone: Within the sample, other DNA sequences also encode this same CDR3. The chain carries TRBV15 and TRBJ2-3, with 8 bases aligning to TRBD2. The CDR3 length is 17 residues. Losses at the gene ends were 5 bases for V and 4 bases for J; bases not matched to a gene: 14. Germline loops: CDR1 LNHNV, CDR2 YYDKDF (reference sequence). In DNA form, the CDR3 reads TGTGCCACCAGCGCTCCCCCTTCGGGGGGGCAGGCAGATACGCAGTATTTT. As protein: CATSAPPSGGQADTQYF.

The table lists this clone with a count of one. V usage is TRBV30 and J usage is TRBJ2-3; D not resolved. The V end lost 1 base, the J end lost 4 bases, and 15 bases lay between the germline ends. Germline assignment: CDR1 GTSNPN and CDR2 SVGIG (reference sequence). This CDR3 is built from 15 residues. DNA of the CDR3: TGTGCCTGGAGTGGGTACCCTGCGGTCGCAGATACGCAGTATTTT. This sequence encodes CAWSGYPAVADTQYF.

The rearrangement uses TRBV25-1 and TRBJ1-6; D is uncertain. Trimming removed 2 bases at V and 5 bases at J, with 4 bases between. Germline CDR1 and CDR2: MGHDK and SYGVNS. The CDR3 is 13 amino acids. The CDR3 spells CASSEPNNSPLHF. In nucleotides, the CDR3 is TGTGCCAGCAGTGAACCCAATAATTCACCCCTCCACTTT.

This chain connects TRBV9 to TRBJ1-4; D gene unclear. Trimming cost V 0 bases and J 6 bases, with 6 bases left between them. Germline V gene lookup returns CDR1 SGDLS and CDR2 YYNGEE. This CDR3 is built from 13 residues. CDR3 amino acids: CASSVAPHEKLFF. The CDR3 nucleotides read TGTGCCAGCAGCGTAGCCCCTCATGAAAAACTGTTTTTT.

This clone was observed a few times. V and J are TRBV4-2 and TRBJ1-6; 9 positions agree with TRBD1. After removal of 11 bases from V and 12 bases from J, the junction contained 8 bases not matched to a gene. Per the germline V gene, CDR1 is LGHNA and CDR2 is YNFKEQ. This CDR3 is 12 amino acids long. In DNA form, the CDR3 reads TGTGCCTCTGGGACAGGGTCCGGACCCCTCCACTTT. Amino acid sequence: CASGTGSGPLHF.

The chain couples TRBV6-5 to TRBJ2-7; 8 bases align to TRBD2. J was trimmed by 1 base and V by 5 bases; bases with no gene match: 7. This CDR3 contains 15 residues. In germline, CDR1 is MNHEY, CDR2 SVGAGI. CDR3 nucleotides: TGTGCCAGCAGTCAACCCCGGGAGGGATCCTACGAGCAGTACTTC. Residues: CASSQPREGSYEQYF.

The gene calls are TRBV7-5 and TRBJ1-2; TRBD1 is the table's D call and was not checked against the DNA. TRBV7-5 is designated a pseudogene. This CDR3 has 13 residues. The CDR3 DNA sequence: TGTGCCAGAAGCTATACAGTGCGATCCGGCTACACCTTC. Protein product: CARSYTVRSGYTF.

V and J are TRBV9 and TRBJ2-3; perhaps TRBD2 as D (5 bases). Germline V CDR1 and CDR2: SGDLS, YYNGEE. The V and J ends lost 4 bases and 2 bases respectively, with 14 bases between them. This CDR3 spans 15 amino acids. The CDR3 sequence: CASSQDWDPTDTQYF. The CDR3, as DNA: TGTGCCAGCAGCCAGGACTGGGATCCCACAGATACGCAGTATTTT.

This rearrangement joins TRBV30 to TRBJ2-7; D is perhaps TRBD1 (5 bases). The V end lost 1 base, the J end lost 1 base, and 14 bases lay between the germline ends. Germline V CDR1 and CDR2: GTSNPN, SVGIG (reference sequence). This CDR3 is built from 15 residues. CDR3 protein: CAWSEGLGLSYEQYF. The CDR3 region has the DNA TGTGCCTGGAGTGAGGGGTTAGGCCTTTCCTACGAGCAGTACTTC.

This chain uses TRBV4-3 with TRBJ2-4; 10 nucleotides match TRBD1. V dropped 1 base and J dropped 0; count of bases not matched to a gene: 6. The CDR3 sequence is 18 residues long. Germline values: CDR1 LGHNA, CDR2 YSLEER. The CDR3: CASSQGTGGNQAKNIQYF. DNA of the CDR3: TGCGCCAGCAGCCAAGGGACAGGGGGAAACCAAGCCAAAAACATTCAGTACTTC.

Concerning this clone itself: Mismatch with germline at one junction end may stem from a read error. The chain employs TRBV9 and TRBJ1-3; D is undetermined. CDR1 is SGDLS and CDR2 is YYNGEE in the germline V gene. The CDR3 covers 16 residues. The CDR3 coding sequence is TGTGCCAACAGCGTATCGGCCACCCCGGAGGGAAACACCATATATTTT. Its translation is CANSVSATPEGNTIYF.

This clone was detected only a few times. The chain joins TRBV15 to TRBJ2-2; unclear D gene. This CDR3 has 14 amino acids. Germline assignment: CDR1 LNHNV and CDR2 YYDKDF (reference sequence). The ends were cut back, 0 bases at V and 6 bases at J, with 8 bases in the middle. For the CDR3, the DNA is TGTGCCACCAGCAGAGACAGGAATCCCGGGGAGCTGTTTTTT. It specifies CATSRDRNPGELFF.

This clone was seen only once. The CDR3 reads CASGLEGTSGGGQYF. The CDR3 DNA is TGTGCCAGCGGGCTCGAAGGGACTAGCGGCGGAGGGCAGTATTTT. This chain uses TRBV5-4 with TRBJ2-3, with 11 bases matching TRBD2. Trimming took 7 bases from V and 11 from J; bases not matched to a gene: 15. Looked up from germline, CDR1 is SGHNT and CDR2 is YYREEE (reference sequence). CDR3 length: 15 residues.

Here the CDR3 reads CASSLATGLYGYTF. CDR3 bases: TGCGCCAGCAGCTTGGCGACAGGGCTCTATGGCTACACCTTC. The chain has TRBV5-1 and TRBJ1-2; 7 bases are shared with TRBD1. CDR1 is SGHRS and CDR2 is YFSETQ in the germline V gene. Losses at the gene ends were 0 bases for V and 4 bases for J; bases not matched to a gene: 3. The CDR3 consists of 14 residues.